The 17 T cell receptor beta chains given below trace back to one sample, sequenced in a study of blood T cell repertoires in COVID-19. Generated by immunoSEQ multiplex PCR, the TCRdb table keeps only in-frame clones and is missing some. Of hundreds of thousands of clones listed, approximately 88% are singletons. The sequencing input was peripheral blood. The receptors shown here come from a man aged 60-69 years who had recovered from COVID-19.

The V and J genes are TRBV18 and TRBJ2-7, with 10 bases matching TRBD1. Per germline, CDR1 KGHSH and CDR2 LQKENI. V dropped 3 bases and J dropped 6; count of bases not matched to a gene: 5. The CDR3 has 14 residues. CDR3: CASSPYGTGAEQYF. The CDR3 coding sequence is TGTGCCAGCTCACCCTACGGGACAGGGGCCGAGCAGTACTTC.

The gene calls are TRBV20-1 and TRBJ2-5, with a weak D call TRBD2 (6 bases). This CDR3 spans 11 amino acids. Between the trimmed V and J ends, which lost 6 bases and 7 bases, there was a span of 12 bases. CDR1 is DFQATT, CDR2 SNEGSKA, per germline (reference sequence). The CDR3 sequence is CSAEWGGTQYF. CDR3 sequence (DNA): TGCAGTGCCGAATGGGGAGGGACCCAGTACTTC.

The rearrangement links TRBV18 to TRBJ2-3; 7 bases match TRBD2. The CDR3 is 14 residues long. Trimming at V came to 1 base and at J to 3 bases, leaving 1 base not matched to a gene. The germline gives CDR1 KGHSH, CDR2 LQKENI. The CDR3 nucleotides are TGTGCCAGCTCACCACTGGGGGGGACAGATACGCAGTATTTT. Protein: CASSPLGGTDTQYF.

The rearrangement links TRBV6-5 to TRBJ2-5; TRBD2 aligns across 7 bases. The CDR3 length is 15 residues. Germline values: CDR1 MNHEY, CDR2 SVGAGI. The trim removed 5 bases at V and 1 base at J, leaving 7 bases unmatched. As DNA, the CDR3 is TGTGCCAGCAGTCCCCTCGGGAGGCTCCAAGAGACCCAGTACTTC. As protein: CASSPLGRLQETQYF.

The chain employs TRBV10-3 and TRBJ1-1, with D possibly matching TRBD1 (5 bases). Germline CDR1 reads ENHRY; CDR2 reads SYGVKD. The CDR3 spans 13 residues. The ends were cut back, 4 bases at V and 7 bases at J, with 13 bases in the middle. The CDR3 protein is CAISVRQGGEAFF. In nucleotides, the CDR3 is TGTGCCATCAGTGTACGGCAGGGAGGTGAAGCTTTCTTT.

V gene TRBV6-5 combines with J gene TRBJ1-1; 8 nucleotides line up with TRBD1. Germline V gene data show CDR1 as MNHEY and CDR2 as SVGAGI. Germline trimming cut 5 bases from V and 1 base from J; bases unmatched to any gene: 6. The CDR3 sequence is 15 residues long. DNA of the CDR3: TGTGCCAGCAGTCACGCAGGGGGCCGGAACACTGAAGCTTTCTTT. Its protein is CASSHAGGRNTEAFF.

V gene TRBV3-1 (or the pseudogene TRBV3-2) combines with J gene TRBJ2-3; 10 positions agree with TRBD2. Trimming cost V 3 bases and J 0 bases; bases outside gene matches: 3. Germline V gives CDR1 LGHDT, CDR2 YNNKEL (reference sequence). The CDR3 length is 16 residues. The CDR3 region is CASSHRTSGSTDTQYF. The CDR3 DNA sequence: TGTGCCAGCAGCCACCGGACTAGCGGAAGCACAGATACGCAGTATTTT.

The chain uses TRBV18 and TRBJ2-5, with D unresolved. The germline V and J ends were trimmed by 3 bases and 4 bases, with 18 bases remaining between them. This CDR3 contains 16 residues. CDR1 is KGHSH and CDR2 is LQKENI in the germline V gene. The CDR3 here is CASSPFRPSTGETQYF. CDR3 DNA sequence: TGTGCCAGCTCACCTTTTCGACCCTCCACGGGAGAGACCCAGTACTTC.

Remarks on this clone: The same CDR3 arises from other DNA sequences in this sample as well. The CDR3 spells CASSLGRGYEQYF. The CDR3 bases are TGTGCCAGCAGCTTGGGCAGGGGTTACGAGCAGTACTTC. J is TRBJ2-7 and V is TRBV7-3, with D perhaps matching TRBD1 (6 bases). Germline loops: CDR1 SGHTA, CDR2 FQGTGA. The ends were cut back, 3 bases at V and 4 bases at J, with 10 bases in the middle. The CDR3 runs to 13 residues.

The V gene is TRBV24-1, the J gene TRBJ2-3; D is possibly TRBD2 (5 bases). The V gene lost 12 bases and the J gene lost 6 bases, with 12 bases spanning the gap. The germline CDR1 and CDR2 sequences are KGHDR and SFDVKD. This CDR3 has 11 amino acids. CDR3 in DNA: TGTGCCGCCTCCCGGGGTGATACGCAGTATTTT. As protein: CAASRGDTQYF.

The rearrangement links TRBV19 to TRBJ2-7, with D maybe TRBD1 (5 bases). V lost 5 bases to trimming and J lost 0 bases, with 14 bases between them. The CDR3 runs to 15 residues. Germline CDR1 LNHDA, CDR2 SQIVND (reference sequence). In nucleotides, the CDR3 is TGTGCCAGTAGTCGGCCAGGGTTCCACTCCTACGAGCAGTACTTC. It encodes CASSRPGFHSYEQYF.

The J gene is TRBJ1-5, the V gene TRBV28; tentative D call: TRBD1 (5 bases). The germline V gene encodes CDR1 MDHEN and CDR2 SYDVKM. With 7 bases removed from V and 0 bases from J, the gap between germline ends came to 16 bases. There are 16 residues in the CDR3. CDR3 protein: CASTTRGGFSNQPQHF. Written as DNA, the CDR3 is TGTGCCAGCACTACTCGGGGGGGATTTAGCAATCAGCCCCAGCATTTT. Using reference TRBV28 and TRBJ1-5 for the parts outside the CDR3, the full variable domain is DVKVTQSSRYLVKRTGEKVFLECVQDMDHENMFWYRQDPGLGLRLIYFSYDVKMKEKGDIPEGYSVSREKKERFSLILESASTNQTSMYLCASTTRGGFSNQPQHFGDGTRLSIL.

This chain connects TRBV5-1 to TRBJ1-2, with D unclear. Trimming took off 4 bases at V and 8 bases at J, with 15 bases between the two ends. This CDR3 contains 13 residues. The V gene's germline CDR1 is SGHRS and CDR2 YFSETQ. The CDR3 reads CASSAYSEGGYTF. Here the CDR3 DNA reads TGCGCCAGCAGCGCTTACAGTGAGGGAGGCTACACCTTC.

This chain joins TRBV2 and TRBJ2-1; TRBD2 matches 10 bases. V was pared by 10 bases and J by 4 bases, with 4 bases of the junction left unmatched. Per the germline V gene, CDR1 is SNHLY and CDR2 is FYNNEI. This CDR3 has 13 amino acids. The chain's CDR3 is CATPSGRYNEQFF. The DNA of the CDR3 is TGTGCCACCCCTAGCGGGAGATACAATGAGCAGTTCTTC.

The chain couples TRBV12-5 to TRBJ2-7; the match to TRBD1 covers 7 bases. Germline CDR1 reads LGHNT; CDR2 reads FRNRAP. The CDR3 covers 13 residues. The ends lost 6 bases at V and 2 bases at J; junction bases unmatched: 4. The CDR3 reads CASGEDRAYEQYF. CDR3 nucleotide sequence: TGTGCTAGTGGGGAAGACAGGGCCTACGAGCAGTACTTC.

This clone has more than one count but fewer than ten. CDR3 region: CASSQLTDTQYF. The CDR3 region has the DNA TGCGCCAGCAGCCAACTGACAGATACGCAGTATTTT. The chain combines TRBV4-1 with TRBJ2-3; D unclear. Germline assignment: CDR1 MGHRA and CDR2 YSYEKL. The CDR3 totals 12 residues. Trimming pared 2 bases from V and 3 bases from J, leaving 3 bases between.

The V call is TRBV5-1, the J call TRBJ1-4, with TRBD1 as a possible D gene (6 bases). V lost 0 bases to trimming and J lost 4 bases, with 10 bases between them. CDR1 SGHRS and CDR2 YFSETQ come from the germline V gene. This CDR3 is 15 amino acids long. CDR3: CASSLVGAGNEKLFF. The CDR3 DNA reads TGCGCCAGCAGCTTGGTGGGGGCAGGTAATGAAAAACTGTTTTTT.